The rows below give T cell receptor beta chains drawn from one sample of a study of technical replicates of blood from a handful of donors. The method was immunoSEQ multiplex PCR; TCRdb's version includes in-frame clones alone and lacks a portion of them. The table records more than 70,000 clones, roughly 96% of them present only once. The sample was T cells isolated from PBMCs. All receptors derive from a human donor in good health. Both conserved end residues are part of each CDR3. Fields, in order: clone size, V gene, J gene, D gene, CDR3 protein, CDR3 DNA. A D gene is named only where the DNA matches it firmly. Clone size appears in some rows only: once, few, many, or a class for an expanded clone.

clone size: NA
V gene: TRBV19
J gene: TRBJ1-3
D gene: TRBD1
CDR3 protein: CASSILTGRVNTIYF
CDR3 DNA: TGTGCCAGTAGTATTCTGACAGGGCGAGTGAACACCATATATTTT

clone size: NA
V gene: TRBV28
J gene: TRBJ2-1
D gene: TRBD1
CDR3 protein: CASSLSGTGSYNEQFF
CDR3 DNA: TGTGCCAGCAGTTTATCAGGGACAGGGTCCTACAATGAGCAGTTCTTC

clone size: once
V gene: TRBV15
J gene: TRBJ2-1
D gene: NA
CDR3 protein: CATRGGGRNEQFF
CDR3 DNA: TGTGCCACCAGGGGCGGGGGCCGCAATGAGCAGTTCTTC

clone size: NA
V gene: TRBV5-1
J gene: TRBJ2-5
D gene: NA
CDR3 protein: CASSFAGTEETQYF
CDR3 DNA: TGCGCCAGCAGCTTCGCGGGGACGGAGGAGACCCAGTACTTC

clone size: NA
V gene: TRBV18
J gene: TRBJ2-7
D gene: NA
CDR3 protein: CASSPPGRGYEQYF
CDR3 DNA: TGTGCCAGCTCACCACCGGGTCGGGGCTACGAGCAGTACTTC

clone size: NA
V gene: TRBV5-4
J gene: TRBJ2-1
D gene: TRBD2
CDR3 protein: CASSPGLATYNEQFF
CDR3 DNA: TGTGCCAGCAGCCCCGGACTAGCGACCTACAATGAGCAGTTCTTC

clone size: NA
V gene: TRBV6-1
J gene: TRBJ2-3
D gene: TRBD2
CDR3 protein: CASSADSGRIDTQYF
CDR3 DNA: TGTGCCAGCAGTGCGGATAGCGGGAGAATAGATACGCAGTATTTT

clone size: NA
V gene: TRBV2
J gene: TRBJ1-2
D gene: NA
CDR3 protein: CASHGGSNYGYTF
CDR3 DNA: TGTGCCAGTCACGGCGGCTCTAACTATGGCTACACCTTC

clone size: NA
V gene: TRBV4-1
J gene: TRBJ2-7
D gene: NA
CDR3 protein: CASSQDESLSYEQYF
CDR3 DNA: TGCGCCAGCAGCCAAGACGAAAGCCTATCCTACGAGCAGTACTTC

clone size: NA
V gene: TRBV19
J gene: TRBJ1-2
D gene: TRBD1
CDR3 protein: CASSFTQGGGYTF
CDR3 DNA: TGTGCCAGTAGTTTTACCCAGGGGGGAGGCTACACCTTC

clone size: NA
V gene: TRBV5-1
J gene: TRBJ2-7
D gene: TRBD2
CDR3 protein: CASSLGGGYEQYF
CDR3 DNA: TGCGCCAGCAGCTTGGGCGGGGGCTACGAGCAGTACTTC

clone size: NA
V gene: TRBV4-1
J gene: TRBJ1-4
D gene: TRBD1
CDR3 protein: CASSPHLGQINEKLFF
CDR3 DNA: TGCGCCAGCAGCCCCCACTTGGGACAGATAAATGAAAAACTGTTTTTT

clone size: NA
V gene: TRBV7-3
J gene: TRBJ1-5
D gene: NA
CDR3 protein: CASSLEENQPQHF
CDR3 DNA: TGTGCCAGCAGCTTAGAGGAAAATCAGCCCCAGCATTTT

clone size: NA
V gene: TRBV19
J gene: TRBJ1-1
D gene: NA
CDR3 protein: CASSMFQRGTEAFF
CDR3 DNA: TGTGCCAGTAGTATGTTTCAGAGAGGCACTGAAGCTTTCTTT

clone size: NA
V gene: TRBV7-9
J gene: TRBJ1-2
D gene: TRBD1
CDR3 protein: CASSLNTGTEDGYTF
CDR3 DNA: TGTGCCAGCAGCTTAAATACCGGGACAGAGGATGGCTACACCTTC

clone size: NA
V gene: TRBV11-2
J gene: TRBJ2-5
D gene: TRBD1
CDR3 protein: CASSLAGQQETQYF
CDR3 DNA: TGTGCCAGCAGCTTAGCGGGACAGCAAGAGACCCAGTACTTC

clone size: NA
V gene: TRBV2
J gene: TRBJ2-1
D gene: TRBD2
CDR3 protein: CASSLAGGTYNEQFF
CDR3 DNA: TGTGCCAGCAGTCTAGCGGGGGGGACCTACAATGAGCAGTTCTTC

clone size: once
V gene: TRBV7-9
J gene: TRBJ2-2
D gene: TRBD1
CDR3 protein: CASSRRGGGNTGELFF
CDR3 DNA: TGTGCCAGCAGTCGGAGAGGGGGCGGGAACACCGGGGAGCTGTTTTTT

clone size: NA
V gene: TRBV7-9
J gene: TRBJ2-7
D gene: NA
CDR3 protein: CASSSRGAYEQYF
CDR3 DNA: TGTGCCAGCAGCTCCCGCGGAGCCTACGAGCAGTACTTC

clone size: once
V gene: TRBV7-6
J gene: TRBJ2-1
D gene: NA
CDR3 protein: CASSTTRGGYNEQFF
CDR3 DNA: TGTGCCAGCAGCACCACTAGAGGGGGTTACAATGAGCAGTTCTTC

clone size: NA
V gene: TRBV9
J gene: TRBJ1-2
D gene: NA
CDR3 protein: CASSVGGDGYTF
CDR3 DNA: TGTGCCAGCAGCGTAGGGGGCGACGGCTACACCTTC

clone size: NA
V gene: TRBV4-1
J gene: TRBJ2-5
D gene: TRBD2
CDR3 protein: CASSPLAGGQETQYF
CDR3 DNA: TGCGCCAGCAGCCCCCTAGCGGGGGGTCAAGAGACCCAGTACTTC

clone size: once
V gene: TRBV2
J gene: TRBJ2-4
D gene: NA
CDR3 protein: CASRNRVAKNIQYF
CDR3 DNA: TGTGCCAGCAGGAACAGGGTAGCCAAAAACATTCAGTACTTC

clone size: NA
V gene: TRBV18
J gene: TRBJ2-7
D gene: NA
CDR3 protein: CASSTGAYEQYF
CDR3 DNA: TGTGCCAGCTCCACCGGGGCCTACGAGCAGTACTTC

clone size: NA
V gene: TRBV30
J gene: TRBJ2-6
D gene: TRBD2
CDR3 protein: CAWAGAGANVLTF
CDR3 DNA: TGTGCCTGGGCGGGGGCTGGGGCCAACGTCCTGACTTTC

clone size: NA
V gene: TRBV15
J gene: TRBJ2-1
D gene: TRBD2
CDR3 protein: CATSSIAGGKHEQFF
CDR3 DNA: TGTGCCACCAGCAGTATAGCGGGAGGGAAACATGAGCAGTTCTTC

clone size: NA
V gene: TRBV18
J gene: TRBJ2-7
D gene: TRBD1
CDR3 protein: CASSPGLGTGASYEQYF
CDR3 DNA: TGTGCCAGCTCTCCAGGACTCGGGACAGGGGCCTCCTACGAGCAGTACTTC

clone size: NA
V gene: TRBV19
J gene: TRBJ2-1
D gene: TRBD1
CDR3 protein: CASTATGKVYNEQFF
CDR3 DNA: TGTGCCAGTACCGCGACAGGGAAAGTCTACAATGAGCAGTTCTTC

clone size: NA
V gene: TRBV14
J gene: TRBJ2-7
D gene: TRBD1
CDR3 protein: CASSQPDRGYEQYF
CDR3 DNA: TGTGCCAGCAGCCAACCTGACAGGGGATACGAGCAGTACTTC

clone size: NA
V gene: TRBV11-2
J gene: TRBJ1-1
D gene: NA
CDR3 protein: CASSFLTDHTEAFF
CDR3 DNA: TGTGCCAGCAGCTTCCTGACAGACCACACTGAAGCTTTCTTT

clone size: NA
V gene: TRBV7-3
J gene: TRBJ2-2
D gene: NA
CDR3 protein: CASSLMTTGYTGELFF
CDR3 DNA: TGTGCCAGCAGCTTAATGACGACAGGCTACACCGGGGAGCTGTTTTTT

clone size: NA
V gene: TRBV5-1
J gene: TRBJ2-5
D gene: NA
CDR3 protein: CASSLERYSPRGSETQYF
CDR3 DNA: TGCGCCAGCAGCTTGGAACGGTATTCCCCCCGGGGATCGGAGACCCAGTACTTC

clone size: once
V gene: TRBV5-4
J gene: TRBJ2-1
D gene: TRBD2
CDR3 protein: CASRPGLAGGLPEQFF
CDR3 DNA: TGTGCCAGCAGGCCCGGACTAGCGGGGGGGCTTCCTGAGCAGTTCTTC

clone size: NA
V gene: TRBV2
J gene: TRBJ1-5
D gene: TRBD1
CDR3 protein: CASSVGQGGQPQHF
CDR3 DNA: TGTGCCAGCAGTGTGGGACAGGGAGGTCAGCCCCAGCATTTT

clone size: once
V gene: TRBV29-1
J gene: TRBJ1-1
D gene: NA
CDR3 protein: CSAHRENTEAFF
CDR3 DNA: TGCAGCGCACACAGGGAGAACACTGAAGCTTTCTTT

clone size: NA
V gene: TRBV12-5
J gene: TRBJ2-3
D gene: NA
CDR3 protein: CASGMGLFPTDTQYF
CDR3 DNA: TGTGCTAGTGGTATGGGACTTTTCCCCACAGATACGCAGTATTTT

clone size: NA
V gene: TRBV28
J gene: TRBJ1-2
D gene: TRBD1
CDR3 protein: CASRGQGAINYGYTF
CDR3 DNA: TGTGCCAGCAGGGGACAGGGGGCGATAAACTATGGCTACACCTTC

clone size: once
V gene: TRBV18
J gene: TRBJ1-5
D gene: TRBD1
CDR3 protein: CASSPRTGDNQPQHF
CDR3 DNA: TGTGCCAGCTCACCACGGACAGGGGACAATCAGCCCCAGCATTTT

clone size: NA
V gene: TRBV4-1
J gene: TRBJ1-2
D gene: TRBD1
CDR3 protein: CASSQDRTGGLGYTF
CDR3 DNA: TGCGCCAGCAGCCAAGACAGGACAGGGGGCTTAGGCTACACCTTC

clone size: NA
V gene: TRBV25-1
J gene: TRBJ2-6
D gene: NA
CDR3 protein: CASSLSSGANVLTF
CDR3 DNA: TGTGCCAGCAGTCTGAGCTCTGGGGCCAACGTCCTGACTTTC

clone size: NA
V gene: TRBV9
J gene: TRBJ2-1
D gene: NA
CDR3 protein: CASSPHGWTDNEQFF
CDR3 DNA: TGTGCCAGCAGCCCCCACGGCTGGACAGACAATGAGCAGTTCTTC

clone size: NA
V gene: TRBV6-1
J gene: TRBJ2-2
D gene: NA
CDR3 protein: CASTTRIDTGELFF
CDR3 DNA: TGTGCCAGCACCACCAGGATTGACACCGGGGAGCTGTTTTTT

clone size: NA
V gene: TRBV7-9
J gene: TRBJ2-1
D gene: TRBD2
CDR3 protein: CASSLNRGLAGGVNNEQFF
CDR3 DNA: TGTGCCAGCAGCTTAAACCGTGGACTAGCGGGGGGAGTAAACAATGAGCAGTTCTTC

clone size: NA
V gene: TRBV6-1
J gene: TRBJ1-2
D gene: NA
CDR3 protein: CASSESIYRNYGYTF
CDR3 DNA: TGTGCCAGCAGTGAATCAATCTACAGAAACTATGGCTACACCTTC

clone size: NA
V gene: TRBV7-9
J gene: TRBJ2-1
D gene: NA
CDR3 protein: CANPPGPTMTSSYNEQFF
CDR3 DNA: TGTGCCAACCCCCCGGGACCCACTATGACTAGCTCCTACAATGAGCAGTTCTTC

clone size: NA
V gene: TRBV5-8
J gene: TRBJ2-5
D gene: TRBD2
CDR3 protein: CASSPPAGGAETQYF
CDR3 DNA: TGTGCCAGCAGCCCCCCGGCGGGGGGGGCAGAGACCCAGTACTTC

clone size: NA
V gene: TRBV5-4
J gene: TRBJ2-5
D gene: NA
CDR3 protein: CASSSPRTPQETQYF
CDR3 DNA: TGTGCCAGCAGCTCTCCTCGGACACCCCAAGAGACCCAGTACTTC

clone size: NA
V gene: TRBV2
J gene: TRBJ2-2
D gene: NA
CDR3 protein: CASIRTRGGGTGELFF
CDR3 DNA: TGTGCCAGCATCCGCACGAGGGGAGGGGGCACCGGGGAGCTGTTTTTT

clone size: NA
V gene: TRBV5-4
J gene: TRBJ1-4
D gene: TRBD1
CDR3 protein: CASSFAGGERKLFF
CDR3 DNA: TGTGCCAGCAGCTTTGCAGGGGGCGAGCGAAAACTGTTTTTT

clone size: NA
V gene: TRBV6-1
J gene: TRBJ2-7
D gene: NA
CDR3 protein: CASRTGTSGGEQYF
CDR3 DNA: TGTGCCAGCAGAACCGGGACTTCCGGGGGCGAGCAGTACTTC

clone size: NA
V gene: TRBV19
J gene: TRBJ1-2
D gene: NA
CDR3 protein: CASSYRPGAHLYGYTF
CDR3 DNA: TGTGCCAGTAGTTACCGTCCAGGCGCCCACCTCTATGGCTACACCTTC

clone size: once
V gene: TRBV18
J gene: TRBJ2-7
D gene: NA
CDR3 protein: CASSPGGGRYEQYF
CDR3 DNA: TGTGCCAGCTCACCCGGCGGGGGCCGCTACGAGCAGTACTTC

clone size: NA
V gene: TRBV2
J gene: TRBJ1-2
D gene: NA
CDR3 protein: CASTRPGKNYGYTF
CDR3 DNA: TGTGCCAGCACGCGGCCAGGGAAGAACTATGGCTACACCTTC

clone size: NA
V gene: TRBV14
J gene: TRBJ1-2
D gene: TRBD1
CDR3 protein: CASSQGRYRGYGYTF
CDR3 DNA: TGTGCCAGCAGCCAAGGGAGGTACAGGGGGTATGGCTACACCTTC

clone size: NA
V gene: TRBV27
J gene: TRBJ1-1
D gene: NA
CDR3 protein: CASSLWVTGRGWEAFF
CDR3 DNA: TGTGCCAGCAGTTTATGGGTGACGGGCAGGGGTTGGGAAGCTTTCTTT

clone size: NA
V gene: TRBV9
J gene: TRBJ1-2
D gene: NA
CDR3 protein: CASRTDHGGLTIGYTF
CDR3 DNA: TGTGCCAGCAGGACAGACCACGGGGGGCTCACTATTGGCTACACCTTC

clone size: NA
V gene: TRBV5-1
J gene: TRBJ2-7
D gene: TRBD2
CDR3 protein: CASSTGLAGGNEQYF
CDR3 DNA: TGCGCCAGCAGCACCGGACTAGCGGGAGGGAATGAGCAGTACTTC

clone size: NA
V gene: TRBV5-6
J gene: TRBJ1-2
D gene: TRBD1
CDR3 protein: CASSANRDRGNYGYTF
CDR3 DNA: TGTGCCAGCAGCGCAAACCGGGACAGGGGAAACTATGGCTACACCTTC

clone size: NA
V gene: TRBV9
J gene: TRBJ1-2
D gene: NA
CDR3 protein: CASSTTDSTNYGYTF
CDR3 DNA: TGTGCCAGCAGCACCACCGACAGCACTAACTATGGCTACACCTTC

clone size: NA
V gene: TRBV6-5
J gene: TRBJ2-3
D gene: TRBD2
CDR3 protein: CASSLRTGGAADTQYF
CDR3 DNA: TGTGCCAGCAGTTTACGAACCGGGGGGGCCGCGGATACGCAGTATTTT